These 20 T cell receptor beta chains share one sample of origin, sequenced in a study of long-term antiretroviral therapy in people with HIV (dated by TCRdb to the early 2020s). The immunoSEQ hsTCRB v3.0 assay was used at survey level resolution to sequence the TRB variable region. What TCRdb holds here is the immuneACCESS table cut down to in-frame rearrangements. Part of the clones is not present; checked against another copy, under half of the missing clones reflect an unresolved V gene, and the others are unexplained. Recorded for this sample are about 25,000 clones; about 88% of them occurred a single time. About 3.5% of the sample rests with the top ten. The material was unsorted PBMCs, obtained 1.9 years after starting antiretroviral therapy. Source of these receptors: a woman aged 25-40 years with HIV.

The V call is TRBV6-1, the J call TRBJ1-6, with no clear D. This CDR3 comprises 16 residues. Germline lookup yields CDR1 MNHNS and CDR2 SASEGT. Trimming pared 3 bases from V and 0 bases from J, leaving 9 bases between. CDR3 region: CASSDRESSYNSPLHF. The CDR3 DNA reads as TGTGCCAGCAGTGATCGCGAGAGCTCCTATAATTCACCCCTCCACTTT.

V gene TRBV2 combines with J gene TRBJ2-7; TRBD2 matches 7 bases. CDR1 and CDR2 (germline): SNHLY, FYNNEI. The junction had 3 bases not matched to a gene; V was cut back by 0 bases and J by 7 bases. The CDR3 is 13 amino acids. The CDR3 loop is CASSEAWGGEQYV. As DNA, the CDR3 is TGTGCCAGCAGTGAAGCTTGGGGGGGTGAGCAGTACGTC.

Only one count was recorded for this clone. This chain links TRBV30 with TRBJ2-1; tentative D call: TRBD2 (5 bases). The CDR3 has 15 residues. Looked up from germline, CDR1 is GTSNPN and CDR2 is SVGIG (reference sequence). Trimming took 3 bases from V and 7 from J, leaving 19 bases between them. CDR3 DNA: TGTGCCTGGAGCTCTAACCCGATGGAGGTGAATGAGCAGTTCTTC. This gives the protein CAWSSNPMEVNEQFF.

The CDR3 DNA reads as TGTGCCAGCTCCCAACAGGAGGGGTTAGGTGAAGCTTTCTTT. Translating it yields CASSQQEGLGEAFF. The V gene is TRBV18, the J gene TRBJ1-1, with D tentatively TRBD1 (5 bases). V dropped 6 bases and J dropped 7 bases, with 18 bases sitting between them. This CDR3 spans 14 amino acids. The germline gives CDR1 KGHSH, CDR2 LQKENI. The full variable domain, with the rest looked up from reference TRBV18 and TRBJ1-1, is NAGVMQNPRHLVRRRGQEARLRCSPMKGHSHVYWYRQLPEEGLKFMVYLQKENIIDESGMPKERFSAEFPKEGPSILRIQQVVRGDSAAYFCASSQQEGLGEAFFGQGTRLTVV.

This clone was detected only once. The chain carries TRBV5-5 and TRBJ1-5; D gene ambiguous. Germline V gives CDR1 SGHKS, CDR2 YYEKEE (reference sequence). The CDR3 loop spans 12 amino acids. The germline V and J ends were trimmed by 4 bases and 5 bases, with 7 bases remaining between them. The CDR3, as DNA: TGTGCCAGCAGCGGGCCTGATCAGCCCCAGCATTTT. Translation: CASSGPDQPQHF.

This chain uses TRBV7-9 with TRBJ2-3, with unresolved D. Germline CDR1 SEHNR, CDR2 FQNEAQ (reference sequence). Trimming took off 4 bases at V and 0 bases at J, with 11 bases between the two ends. The CDR3 has 15 amino acids. CDR3 nucleotides: TGTGCCAGCAGCTCGTCCCTCAGTAGCACAGATACGCAGTATTTT. It translates to CASSSSLSSTDTQYF.

The chain recombines TRBV4-1 with TRBJ2-2; a weak D match, TRBD1 (6 bases). The CDR3 is made up of 20 amino acids. In germline, CDR1 is MGHRA, CDR2 YSYEKL. V lost 1 base and J 6 bases, leaving 27 bases between the germline ends. For the CDR3, the DNA is TGCGCCAGCAGCCAAGCTTTTTTCGAACGGCGGCCAGAGGGGGCCGGGGAGCTGTTTTTT. Translating gives CASSQAFFERRPEGAGELFF.

CDR3 bases: TGTGCCAGCAGCGATCGGGGTGGGAAAACGAACTCTGGGGCCAACGTCCTGACTTTC. It codes for CASSDRGGKTNSGANVLTF. The rearrangement links TRBV7-8 to TRBJ2-6; D perhaps matches TRBD2 (5 bases). Between the trimmed V and J ends, which lost 5 bases and 0 bases, there was a span of 20 bases. Looked up from germline, CDR1 is SGHVS and CDR2 is FQNEAQ. The CDR3 is 19 residues long.

The chain has TRBV6-5 and TRBJ1-1; D not resolved. Germline values: CDR1 MNHEY, CDR2 SVGAGI. With 2 bases removed from V and 7 bases from J, the gap between germline ends came to 11 bases. This CDR3 has 13 amino acids. This CDR3 is CASSYGRVDEAFF. As DNA, the CDR3 is TGTGCCAGCAGTTACGGGCGTGTTGATGAAGCTTTCTTT.

The chain recombines TRBV6-6 with TRBJ1-1; 10 nucleotides agree with TRBD1. Germline trimming cut 6 bases from V and 8 bases from J; bases unmatched to any gene: 9. Germline V gene data show CDR1 as MNHNY and CDR2 as SVGAGI (reference sequence). CDR3 size: 14 residues. CDR3 bases: TGTGCCAGCAGCCCAGGACAGGGGGGAGCGGAAGCTTTCTTT. Amino acid sequence: CASSPGQGGAEAFF.

The genes are TRBV5-1 and TRBJ2-2, with 11 nucleotides matching TRBD2. V shed 5 bases and J 4 bases; nucleotides not matched to a gene: 7. CDR3 length: 16 residues. Germline loops: CDR1 SGHRS, CDR2 YFSETQ. CDR3 nucleotides: TGCGCCAGCAGGCTTCTAGCGGGGGGATTCACCGGGGAGCTGTTTTTT. Its protein is CASRLLAGGFTGELFF.

The CDR3: CASNRTPSGNTIYF. CDR3 DNA sequence: TGTGCCAGCAATCGGACCCCGTCTGGAAACACCATATATTTT. The chain combines TRBV6-1 with TRBJ1-3; D gene unclear. The length of the CDR3 is 14 residues. CDR1 is MNHNS and CDR2 is SASEGT in the germline V gene. Trimming stripped 7 bases from V and 1 base from J, with 11 bases between.

V is TRBV19 and J is TRBJ2-7, with 7 bases matching TRBD1. Unmatched junction bases numbered 13, after V lost 3 bases and J lost 2 bases. CDR3 size: 17 residues. Per germline, CDR1 LNHDA and CDR2 SQIVND (reference sequence). The CDR3 reads CASSIAYRGIPAYEQYF. The DNA of the CDR3 is TGTGCCAGTAGTATCGCCTACAGGGGTATTCCGGCCTACGAGCAGTACTTC.

The rearrangement joins TRBV30 to TRBJ2-1; 8 nucleotides agree with TRBD2. The CDR3 totals 15 residues. V shed 1 base and J 0 bases; nucleotides not matched to a gene: 2. Germline V gene data show CDR1 as GTSNPN and CDR2 as SVGIG (reference sequence). This CDR3 is CAWSGSGSSYNEQFF. DNA of the CDR3: TGTGCCTGGAGTGGAAGCGGGAGCTCCTACAATGAGCAGTTCTTC.

V is TRBV7-9 and J is TRBJ2-3, with 8 bases aligning to TRBD2. In germline, CDR1 is SEHNR, CDR2 FQNEAQ (reference sequence). V was pared by 2 bases and J by 0 bases, with 4 bases of the junction left unmatched. There are 16 residues in the CDR3. The chain's CDR3 is CASSLITGGSTDTQYF. CDR3 nucleotides: TGTGCCAGCAGCTTAATTACGGGGGGGAGCACAGATACGCAGTATTTT. Full variable domain (missing parts from reference TRBV7-9 and TRBJ2-3): DTGVSQNPRHKITKRGQNVTFRCDPISEHNRLYWYRQTLGQGPEFLTYFQNEAQLEKSRLLSDRFSAERPKGSFSTLEIQRTEQGDSAMYLCASSLITGGSTDTQYFGPGTRLTVL.

This clone came up a few times. The V call is TRBV7-9, the J call TRBJ1-2, with TRBD1 matching over 9 bases. There are 15 residues in the CDR3. The V gene end was trimmed by 3 bases and the J gene end by 1 base; junction bases not matched to a gene: 3. Germline V gene lookup returns CDR1 SEHNR and CDR2 FQNEAQ (reference sequence). The CDR3 DNA reads TGTGCCAGCAGCTTCGGACAGGGGATTAACTATGGCTACACCTTC. This codes for CASSFGQGINYGYTF.

The V and J genes are TRBV6-1 and TRBJ2-3, with D unresolved. Germline V gives CDR1 MNHNS, CDR2 SASEGT. The CDR3 sequence is 15 residues long. Trimming removed 3 bases from V and 0 bases from J, with 10 bases in between. CDR3 residues: CASSEQTGSTDTQYF. The CDR3 nucleotides are TGTGCCAGCAGTGAGCAGACTGGGAGCACAGATACGCAGTATTTT.

This rearrangement joins TRBV2 to TRBJ1-3; TRBD1 might be the D (5 bases). Trimming removed 4 bases from V and 4 bases from J, with 14 bases in between. The germline CDR1 and CDR2 sequences are SNHLY and FYNNEI. This CDR3 is 15 amino acids long. The CDR3, as DNA: TGTGCCAGCAGTGGGGGTGGCACAGGAGGAAACACCATATATTTT. Amino acids: CASSGGGTGGNTIYF.

The chain uses TRBV5-8 and TRBJ2-3; weak D call: TRBD1 (5 bases). CDR1 and CDR2 from the germline V gene are SGHTS and YDEGEE. V was clipped by 3 bases and J by 2 bases, with 13 bases between them. CDR3 length: 15 residues. CDR3 sequence: CASSSGQDYTDTQYF. As DNA, the CDR3 is TGTGCCAGCAGCTCAGGACAAGATTACACAGATACGCAGTATTTT.

V gene TRBV11-2 combines with J gene TRBJ2-7; 9 bases line up with TRBD2. The germline gives CDR1 SGHAT, CDR2 FQNNGV. The CDR3 has 15 residues. The V segment lost 5 bases and the J segment 7 bases; nucleotides outside the gene matches: 12. CDR3 loop: CASSHTAGGLREQYF. CDR3 in DNA: TGTGCCAGCAGCCACACGGCGGGGGGGCTTCGGGAGCAGTACTTC.